One sample yielded the 8 T cell receptor beta chains listed below, sequenced in a study of OX40 agonist ivuxolimab in advanced cancers. Using immunoSEQ multiplex PCR, the repertoire was profiled, and TCRdb retains in-frame clones only, with some absent. The sample shows roughly 35,000 clones, around 86% of them seen only once. Specimen: CD4+ or CD8+ T cells sorted from blood, collected in a trial of the OX40 agonist ivuxolimab. The receptors shown here come from an adult with an advanced solid tumor such as melanoma, head and neck, liver or kidney cancer.

The chain links TRBV12-5 to TRBJ1-5, with unresolved D. CDR1 is LGHNT and CDR2 is FRNRAP in the germline V gene. The V end was cut by 5 bases, the J end by 6 bases, with 23 bases between. The CDR3 contains 17 residues. The CDR3 here is CASGHQSGLTIGQPQHF. CDR3 bases: TGTGCTAGTGGTCACCAATCCGGATTAACGATTGGTCAGCCCCAGCATTTT. The whole variable domain, remainder taken from reference TRBV12-5 and TRBJ1-5, is DARVTQTPRHKVTEMGQEVTMRCQPILGHNTVFWYRQTMMQGLELLAYFRNRAPLDDSGMPKDRFSAEMPDATLATLKIQPSEPRDSAVYFCASGHQSGLTIGQPQHFGDGTRLSIL.

V and J are TRBV6-1 and TRBJ1-2; D not certain. Trimming left V 2 bases short and J 7 bases short, with 14 bases between. Germline V gene lookup returns CDR1 MNHNS and CDR2 SASEGT. CDR3 size: 14 residues. CDR3 sequence reads: CASSEQAQMGGYTF. CDR3 DNA sequence: TGTGCCAGCAGTGAACAGGCCCAAATGGGTGGCTACACCTTC.

V usage is TRBV6-8 and J usage is TRBJ1-3; D is ambiguous. CDR1 is MNHGY, CDR2 SAAAGT, per germline. The CDR3 consists of 13 residues. The V gene lost 11 bases and the J gene lost 6 bases, with 17 bases spanning the gap. The CDR3 DNA reads TGTGCCCCCTCCCTAGCAGACGAAAACACCATATATTTT. Translating gives CAPSLADENTIYF.

For this clone: Other DNA sequences of this sample code for an identical CDR3. The chain joins TRBV5-1 to TRBJ2-3; tentative D call: TRBD2 (5 bases). Trimming took 5 bases from V and 0 from J, leaving 16 bases between them. This CDR3 is 16 amino acids long. Per the germline V gene, CDR1 is SGHRS and CDR2 is YFSETQ. The DNA of the CDR3 is TGCGCCAGCAGGAGGAGTACTAGTGGCAGCACAGATACGCAGTATTTT. As protein: CASRRSTSGSTDTQYF.

This clone was found once. The chain employs TRBV10-3 and TRBJ1-6, with a possible D match to TRBD1 (6 bases). This CDR3 contains 15 residues. The V and J ends lost 0 bases and 7 bases respectively, with 10 bases between them. Germline CDR1 and CDR2: ENHRY and SYGVKD. In nucleotides, the CDR3 is TGTGCCATCAGTGAGTCGGGACAAGTCAATTCACCCCTCCACTTT. Its protein product is CAISESGQVNSPLHF.

The chain is built from TRBV10-3 and TRBJ1-1; D call uncertain. The CDR3 has 14 amino acids. Trimming stripped 8 bases from V and 0 bases from J, with 13 bases between. Germline V gene lookup returns CDR1 ENHRY and CDR2 SYGVKD. The CDR3 region is CAISPAGLNTEAFF. CDR3 nucleotides: TGTGCCATCTCCCCTGCAGGTTTGAACACTGAAGCTTTCTTT.

V and J are TRBV11-3 and TRBJ2-1; D perhaps matches TRBD2 (5 bases). Germline CDR1 SGHNT, CDR2 YENEEA. V was shortened by 1 base and J by 9 bases, with 13 bases between the two germline ends. The CDR3 is 14 residues long. The CDR3 bases are TGTGCCAGCAGCTTAGGACGGGGAAACCTTGAGCAGTTCTTC. Amino acid sequence: CASSLGRGNLEQFF.

The chain employs TRBV27 and TRBJ2-7; tentative D call: TRBD1 (5 bases). The germline V gene encodes CDR1 MNHEY and CDR2 SMNVEV (reference sequence). Trimming removed 7 bases from V and 5 bases from J, with 27 bases in between. The CDR3 totals 17 residues. CDR3 sequence (DNA): TGTGCCAGCAAACCCCTGGGCAGGGTCACGTCTATTGACGAGCAGTACTTC. Its protein product is CASKPLGRVTSIDEQYF.